This record looks at one T cell receptor (beta chain) sequence and its context. The source of the sample is a study of blood T cell repertoires in COVID-19. V lost 0 bases and J lost 1, with 12 bases in between. The germline V gene has CDR1 SGDLS and CDR2 YYNGEE. The CDR3 runs 16 residues. Two consecutive negative NP/OP PCR tests, clearance, or resolved symptoms defined Cohort 3 recovery. Sequencing used immunoSEQ multiplex PCR; TCRdb keeps in-frame clones, though not all of them. The sample contains about half a million clones, around nine tenths of which appear only once. The V gene is TRBV9, the J gene TRBJ2-3; possible D gene TRBD2, 6 bases. This TCR was recovered from a woman in her fifties or sixties who had recovered from COVID-19. The sample consisted of PBMCs or T cells enriched from blood (not recorded which). CDR3 amino acids: CASSVAPTGGTDTQYF. CDR3 DNA: TGTGCCAGCAGCGTAGCTCCGACGGGGGGCACAGATACGCAGTATTTT.